This paragraph reports one T cell receptor (beta chain). This entry comes from a study of blood T cell repertoires in COVID-19. Germline trimming cut 8 bases from V and 5 bases from J; bases unmatched to any gene: 6. The CDR3 totals 14 residues. Germline CDR1 SGHTA, CDR2 FQGTGA. The table came from immunoSEQ multiplex PCR; TCRdb's copy has only in-frame clones and leaves some out. The profile shows around 130,000 clones, 80% to 90% of them singletons. Sequencing input: peripheral blood. V is TRBV7-3 and J is TRBJ2-5, with 12 bases matching TRBD2. This clonotype originated in a man in his sixties or seventies with active or convalescent COVID-19. In nucleotides, the CDR3 is TGTGCCAGCGCACTAGCGGGAGGCCACGAGACCCAGTACTTC. Protein product: CASALAGGHETQYF.